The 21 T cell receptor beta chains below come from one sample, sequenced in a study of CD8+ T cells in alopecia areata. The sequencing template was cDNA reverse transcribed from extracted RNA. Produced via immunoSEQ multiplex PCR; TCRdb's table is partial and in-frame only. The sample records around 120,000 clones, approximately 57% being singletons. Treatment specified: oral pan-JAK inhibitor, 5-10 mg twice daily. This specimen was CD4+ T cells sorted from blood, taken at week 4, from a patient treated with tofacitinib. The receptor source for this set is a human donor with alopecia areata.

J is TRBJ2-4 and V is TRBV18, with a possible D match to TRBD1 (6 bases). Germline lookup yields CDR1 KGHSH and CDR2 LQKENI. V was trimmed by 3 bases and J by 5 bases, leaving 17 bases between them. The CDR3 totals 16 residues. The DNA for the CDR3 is TGTGCCAGCTCACCGACAGTCGGGACATTCGAAAACATTCAGTACTTC. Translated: CASSPTVGTFENIQYF.

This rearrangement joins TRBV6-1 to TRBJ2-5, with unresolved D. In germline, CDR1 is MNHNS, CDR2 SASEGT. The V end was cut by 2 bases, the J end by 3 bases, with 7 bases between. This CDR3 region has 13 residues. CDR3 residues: CASSERVEETQYF. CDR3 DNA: TGTGCCAGCAGTGAAAGAGTGGAAGAGACCCAGTACTTC.

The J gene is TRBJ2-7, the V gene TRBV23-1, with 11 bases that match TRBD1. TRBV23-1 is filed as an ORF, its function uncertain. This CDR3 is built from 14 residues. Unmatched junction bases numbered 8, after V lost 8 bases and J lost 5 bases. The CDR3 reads CASRRTGGVNEQYF. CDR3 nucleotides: TGCGCCAGCCGCCGGACAGGGGGCGTCAACGAGCAGTACTTC.

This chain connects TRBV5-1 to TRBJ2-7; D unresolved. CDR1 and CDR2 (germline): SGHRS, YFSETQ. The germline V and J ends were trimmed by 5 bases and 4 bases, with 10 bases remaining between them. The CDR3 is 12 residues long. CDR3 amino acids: CASRETYYEQYF. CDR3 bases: TGCGCCAGCAGGGAAACGTATTACGAGCAGTACTTC.

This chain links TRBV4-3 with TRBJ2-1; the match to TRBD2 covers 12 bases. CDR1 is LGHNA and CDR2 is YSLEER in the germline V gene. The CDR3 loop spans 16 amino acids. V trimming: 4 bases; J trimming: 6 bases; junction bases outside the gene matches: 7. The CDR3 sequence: CASSRLAGVPANEQFF. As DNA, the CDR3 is TGCGCCAGCAGCCGACTAGCGGGAGTGCCGGCCAATGAGCAGTTCTTC.

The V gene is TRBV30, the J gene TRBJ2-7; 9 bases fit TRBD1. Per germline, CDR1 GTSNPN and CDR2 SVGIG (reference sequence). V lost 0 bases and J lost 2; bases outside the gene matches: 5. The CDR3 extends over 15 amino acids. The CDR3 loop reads CAWSVQDRGTYEQYF. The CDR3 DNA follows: TGTGCCTGGAGTGTCCAGGACAGGGGAACCTACGAGCAGTACTTC.

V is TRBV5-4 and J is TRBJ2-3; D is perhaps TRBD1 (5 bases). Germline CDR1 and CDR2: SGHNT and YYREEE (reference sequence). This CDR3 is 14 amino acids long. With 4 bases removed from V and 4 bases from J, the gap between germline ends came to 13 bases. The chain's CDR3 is CASSHDRLADTQYF. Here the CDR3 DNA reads TGTGCCAGCAGCCACGACAGATTAGCAGATACGCAGTATTTT. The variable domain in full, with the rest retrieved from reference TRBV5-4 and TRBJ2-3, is ETGVTQSPTHLIKTRGQQVTLRCSSQSGHNTVSWYQQALGQGPQFIFQYYREEENGRGNFPPRFSGLQFPNYSSELNVNALELDDSALYLCASSHDRLADTQYFGPGTRLTVL.

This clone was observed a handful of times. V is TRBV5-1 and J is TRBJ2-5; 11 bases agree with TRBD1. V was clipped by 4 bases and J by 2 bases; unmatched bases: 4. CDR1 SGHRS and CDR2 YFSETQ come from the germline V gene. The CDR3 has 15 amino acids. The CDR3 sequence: CASSPDRGRQETQYF. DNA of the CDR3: TGCGCCAGCAGCCCGGACAGGGGGCGGCAAGAGACCCAGTACTTC.

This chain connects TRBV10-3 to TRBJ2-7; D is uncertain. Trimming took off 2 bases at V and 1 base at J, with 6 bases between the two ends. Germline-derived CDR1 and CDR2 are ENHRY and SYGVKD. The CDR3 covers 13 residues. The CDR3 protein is CAISEGASYEQYF. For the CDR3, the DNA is TGTGCCATCAGTGAGGGAGCGTCCTACGAGCAGTACTTC.

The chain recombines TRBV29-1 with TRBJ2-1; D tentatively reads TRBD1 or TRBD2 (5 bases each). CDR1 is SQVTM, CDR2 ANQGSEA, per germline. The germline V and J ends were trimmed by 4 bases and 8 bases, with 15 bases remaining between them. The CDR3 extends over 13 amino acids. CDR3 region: CSVGGQGVDEQFF. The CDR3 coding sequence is TGCAGCGTTGGGGGTCAGGGAGTAGATGAGCAGTTCTTC.

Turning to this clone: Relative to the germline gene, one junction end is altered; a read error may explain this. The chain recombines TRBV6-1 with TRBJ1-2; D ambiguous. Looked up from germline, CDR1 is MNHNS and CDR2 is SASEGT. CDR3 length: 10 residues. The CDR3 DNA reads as TGTGCCAGCAGTGAACCCACCCTGGGGTTC. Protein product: CASSEPTLGF.

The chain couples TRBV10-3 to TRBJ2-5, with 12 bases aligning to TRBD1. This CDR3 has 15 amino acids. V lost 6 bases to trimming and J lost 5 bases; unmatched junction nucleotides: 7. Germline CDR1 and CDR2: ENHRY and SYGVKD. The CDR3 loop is CAIRPGTGGRETQYF. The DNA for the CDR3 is TGTGCCATCAGACCCGGGACAGGGGGCCGGGAGACCCAGTACTTC.

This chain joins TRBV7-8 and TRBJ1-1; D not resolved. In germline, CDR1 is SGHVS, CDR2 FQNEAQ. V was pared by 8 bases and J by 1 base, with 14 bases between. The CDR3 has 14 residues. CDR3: CASAPSGKNTEAFF. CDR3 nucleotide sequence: TGTGCCAGCGCCCCGTCGGGGAAGAACACTGAAGCTTTCTTT.

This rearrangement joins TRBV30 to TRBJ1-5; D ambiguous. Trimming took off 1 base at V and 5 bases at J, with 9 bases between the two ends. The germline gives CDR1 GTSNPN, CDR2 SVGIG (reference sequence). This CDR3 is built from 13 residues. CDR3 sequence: CAWSAAGDQPQHF. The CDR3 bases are TGTGCCTGGAGTGCAGCAGGAGATCAGCCCCAGCATTTT.

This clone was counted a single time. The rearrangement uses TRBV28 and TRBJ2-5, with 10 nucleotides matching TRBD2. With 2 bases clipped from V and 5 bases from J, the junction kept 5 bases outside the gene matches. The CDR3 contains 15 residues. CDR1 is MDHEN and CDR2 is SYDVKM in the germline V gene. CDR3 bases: TGTGCCAGCAGTTTACCTCTAGCGGGGGCGGAGACCCAGTACTTC. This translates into CASSLPLAGAETQYF.

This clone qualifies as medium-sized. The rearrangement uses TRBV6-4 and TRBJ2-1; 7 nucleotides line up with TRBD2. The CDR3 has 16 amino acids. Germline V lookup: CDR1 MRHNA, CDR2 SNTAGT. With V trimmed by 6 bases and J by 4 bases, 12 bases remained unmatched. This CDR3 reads CASSPSPAGSYNEQFF. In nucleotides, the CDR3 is TGTGCCAGCAGCCCCTCCCCAGCGGGGTCGTACAATGAGCAGTTCTTC.

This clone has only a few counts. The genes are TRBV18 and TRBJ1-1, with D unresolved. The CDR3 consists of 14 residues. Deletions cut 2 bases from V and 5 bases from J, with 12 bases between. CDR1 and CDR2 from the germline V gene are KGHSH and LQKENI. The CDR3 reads CASSPTELRTEAFF. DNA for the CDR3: TGTGCCAGCTCACCAACCGAGCTACGGACTGAAGCTTTCTTT.

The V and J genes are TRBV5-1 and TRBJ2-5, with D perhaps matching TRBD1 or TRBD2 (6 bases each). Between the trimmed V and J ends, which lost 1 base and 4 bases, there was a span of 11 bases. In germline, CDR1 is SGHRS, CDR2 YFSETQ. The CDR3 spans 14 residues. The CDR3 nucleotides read TGCGCCAGCAGCTTGATTCCGGGGGCAGAGACCCAGTACTTC. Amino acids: CASSLIPGAETQYF.

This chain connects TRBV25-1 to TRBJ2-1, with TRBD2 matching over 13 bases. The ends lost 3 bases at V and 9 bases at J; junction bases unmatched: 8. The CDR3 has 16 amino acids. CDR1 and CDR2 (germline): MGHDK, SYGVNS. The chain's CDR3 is CASSDPGTSGDVEQFF. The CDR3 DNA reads TGTGCCAGCAGTGACCCCGGGACTAGCGGGGACGTTGAGCAGTTCTTC.

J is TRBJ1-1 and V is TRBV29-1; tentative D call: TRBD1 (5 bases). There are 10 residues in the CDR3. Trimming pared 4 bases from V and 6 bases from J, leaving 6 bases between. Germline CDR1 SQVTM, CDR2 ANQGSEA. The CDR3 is CSVVGAEAFF. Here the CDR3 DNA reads TGCAGCGTTGTGGGGGCTGAAGCTTTCTTT.

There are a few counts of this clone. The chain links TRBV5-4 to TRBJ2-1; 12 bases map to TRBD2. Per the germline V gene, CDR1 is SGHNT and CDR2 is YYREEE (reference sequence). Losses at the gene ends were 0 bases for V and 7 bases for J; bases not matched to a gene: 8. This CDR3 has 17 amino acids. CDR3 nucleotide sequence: TGTGCCAGCAGCTTGGCCGTACTAGCGGGAGGTTTGAATGAGCAGTTCTTC. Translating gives CASSLAVLAGGLNEQFF.